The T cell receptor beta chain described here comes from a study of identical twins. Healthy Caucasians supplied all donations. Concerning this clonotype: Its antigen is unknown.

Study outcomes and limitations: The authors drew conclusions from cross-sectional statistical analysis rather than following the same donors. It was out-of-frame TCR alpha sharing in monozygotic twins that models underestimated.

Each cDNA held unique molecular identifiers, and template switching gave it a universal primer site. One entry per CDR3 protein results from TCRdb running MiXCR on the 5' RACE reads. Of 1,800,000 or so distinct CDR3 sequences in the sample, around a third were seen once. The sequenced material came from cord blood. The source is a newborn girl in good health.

The CDR3 region is CASIGSGRRDEQFF. The CDR3, as DNA: TGTGCCAGTATAGGGAGCGGGAGAAGGGATGAGCAGTTCTTC. V usage is TRBV19 and J usage is TRBJ2-1; 8 bases are shared with TRBD2. The V gene end was trimmed by 7 bases and the J gene end by 8 bases; junction bases not matched to a gene: 10. In germline, CDR1 is LNHDA, CDR2 SQIVND (reference sequence). This CDR3 is built from 14 residues.